Below are 18 T cell receptor beta chains sequenced from a single sample in a study of blood T cell repertoires in COVID-19. Using immunoSEQ multiplex PCR, the repertoire was profiled, and TCRdb retains in-frame clones only, with some absent. The top ten hold 0.8% to 1% of the sample, which has a few hundred thousand clones, about 90% seen once. Material for sequencing was peripheral blood. The receptors were sampled from a man aged 18 to 29 with COVID-19, enrolled during active disease.

V gene TRBV25-1 combines with J gene TRBJ2-2; weak D call: TRBD1 (6 bases). The CDR3 spans 14 residues. Germline CDR1 reads MGHDK; CDR2 reads SYGVNS. Trimming removed 2 bases at V and 7 bases at J, with 11 bases between. Here the CDR3 reads CASSENRVDGELFF. CDR3 in DNA: TGTGCCAGCAGTGAAAACAGGGTGGACGGGGAGCTGTTTTTT.

This sequence joins TRBV18 and TRBJ1-3; 11 nucleotides agree with TRBD1. The CDR3 runs 18 residues. Trimming removed 3 bases from V and 1 base from J; junction bases left unmatched: 8. Germline V lookup: CDR1 KGHSH, CDR2 LQKENI. The CDR3: CASSPLQGQGESGNTIYF. CDR3 sequence (DNA): TGTGCCAGCTCACCGCTACAGGGACAGGGGGAATCTGGAAACACCATATATTTT.

The CDR3, as DNA: TGTGCCAGCAGCCTTAATGCGGGTTCCACTGAAGCTTTCTTT. Protein product: CASSLNAGSTEAFF. This sequence joins TRBV7-9 and TRBJ1-1, with D unresolved. Between the trimmed V and J ends, which lost 5 bases and 4 bases, there was a span of 14 bases. The CDR3 runs 14 residues. Germline lookup yields CDR1 SEHNR and CDR2 FQNEAQ (reference sequence).

The rearrangement joins TRBV6-2 or TRBV6-3 to TRBJ1-1; 8 nucleotides line up with TRBD1. CDR3 length: 19 residues. CDR1 MNHEY and CDR2 SVGEGT come from the germline V gene. J gave up 0 bases and V 2 bases, and 14 bases lay outside the gene matches. DNA of the CDR3: TGTGCCAGCAGTTACATAGACCGGGACAGGCAAGCTATGAACACTGAAGCTTTCTTT. Protein sequence: CASSYIDRDRQAMNTEAFF.

The chain carries TRBV30 and TRBJ2-7; 8 nucleotides agree with TRBD1. CDR1 GTSNPN and CDR2 SVGIG come from the germline V gene (reference sequence). The CDR3 contains 10 residues. The V and J ends lost 7 bases and 6 bases, in that order; junction bases with no gene match: 2. CDR3 in amino acids: CASGQGEQYF. Here the CDR3 DNA reads TGTGCCTCCGGACAGGGCGAGCAGTACTTC.

The chain recombines TRBV19 with TRBJ2-3; a weak D match, TRBD2 (6 bases). In germline, CDR1 is LNHDA, CDR2 SQIVND (reference sequence). The CDR3 spans 15 residues. V was trimmed by 4 bases and J by 2 bases, leaving 13 bases between them. CDR3 amino acids: CASSSGDGATDTQYF. CDR3 bases: TGTGCCAGTAGTAGCGGGGACGGAGCCACAGATACGCAGTATTTT.

A single count supports this clone. The genes are TRBV10-2 and TRBJ2-1; 10 bases line up with TRBD2. The CDR3 spans 18 residues. J was trimmed by 0 bases and V by 7 bases; bases with no gene match: 12. In germline, CDR1 is WSHSY, CDR2 SAAADI. The CDR3 DNA is TGCGCCAGCAAGGGGACTAGCGTCTTACTTAGCTCCTACAATGAGCAGTTCTTC. Protein sequence: CASKGTSVLLSSYNEQFF.

Points on this clone: Given a much more abundant clone one base away, this may be a read error. The chain couples TRBV7-8 to TRBJ1-1, with 7 positions matching TRBD1. Germline CDR1 and CDR2: SGHVS and FQNEAQ. V trimming: 3 bases; J trimming: 3 bases; junction bases outside the gene matches: 1. The CDR3 length is 13 residues. CDR3 coding DNA: TGTGCCAGCAGCTTTACAGGGGACACTGAAGCTTTCTTT. It specifies CASSFTGDTEAFF.

V and J are TRBV7-8 and TRBJ1-2; D gene ambiguous. The germline V gene has CDR1 SGHVS and CDR2 FQNEAQ. This CDR3 comprises 13 residues. Trimming removed 1 base at V and 5 bases at J, with 8 bases between. The DNA for the CDR3 is TGTGCCAGCAGCTTAGGTTTCGGGTATGGCTACACCTTC. Amino acids: CASSLGFGYGYTF.

The CDR3 sequence is CSVEGGGTDTQYF. As DNA, the CDR3 is TGCAGCGTTGAAGGGGGGGGAACAGATACGCAGTATTTT. The V gene is TRBV29-1, the J gene TRBJ2-3; 7 nucleotides match TRBD2. CDR1 is SQVTM and CDR2 is ANQGSEA in the germline V gene. This CDR3 is built from 13 residues. The V segment lost 1 base and the J segment 3 bases; nucleotides outside the gene matches: 1.

CDR3 sequence reads: CASSLRGDRSSYNEQFF. CDR3 nucleotide sequence: TGTGCCAGCAGCCTGAGGGGTGACAGGAGCTCCTACAATGAGCAGTTCTTC. V gene TRBV11-3 combines with J gene TRBJ2-1, with a tentative D call TRBD1 (6 bases). CDR3 length: 17 residues. Trimming left V 5 bases short and J 0 bases short, with 17 bases between. Germline lookup yields CDR1 SGHNT and CDR2 YENEEA.

The chain employs TRBV19 and TRBJ1-4; 9 nucleotides line up with TRBD1. Germline CDR1 is LNHDA and CDR2 is SQIVND (reference sequence). This CDR3 is built from 17 residues. V lost 10 bases, J lost 7 bases, and 19 bases stayed unmatched. The CDR3 coding sequence is TGTGCCACCCTAGGGACAGGGCATCCTTTCCGGGGTGAAAAACTGTTTTTT. Translation gives CATLGTGHPFRGEKLFF.

The J gene is TRBJ2-4, the V gene TRBV15; 7 positions match TRBD1. V trimming: 0 bases; J trimming: 6 bases; junction bases outside the gene matches: 14. Germline CDR1 is LNHNV and CDR2 is YYDKDF (reference sequence). This CDR3 is 18 amino acids long. Here the CDR3 DNA reads TGTGCCACCAGCAGAGACACTAACAGGGTGACAGGGTTAAACATTCAGTACTTC. Translated, it gives CATSRDTNRVTGLNIQYF.

V usage is TRBV6-5 and J usage is TRBJ1-2, with a weak D call TRBD1 (5 bases). This CDR3 has 13 residues. Germline values: CDR1 MNHEY, CDR2 SVGAGI. Trimming left V 5 bases short and J 5 bases short, with 12 bases between. The CDR3 is CASSLRGPYGYTF. CDR3 sequence (DNA): TGTGCCAGCAGTCTAAGGGGCCCGTATGGCTACACCTTC.

This sequence joins TRBV2 and TRBJ2-1; the match to TRBD2 covers 13 bases. From germline, CDR1 is SNHLY and CDR2 FYNNEI. The CDR3 is made up of 15 amino acids. Unmatched junction bases numbered 6, after V lost 6 bases and J lost 7 bases. CDR3 protein: CASRSTSGRANEQFF. DNA of the CDR3: TGTGCCAGCAGATCCACTAGCGGGAGGGCTAATGAGCAGTTCTTC.

The chain recombines TRBV10-1 with TRBJ2-1; 9 nucleotides match TRBD2. The CDR3 contains 16 residues. The ends lost 4 bases at V and 7 bases at J; junction bases unmatched: 11. CDR1 is WNHNN and CDR2 is SYGVQD in the germline V gene (reference sequence). CDR3 sequence: CASSGLAGKGKNEQFF. The CDR3, as DNA: TGCGCCAGCAGTGGTCTAGCGGGAAAGGGGAAGAATGAGCAGTTCTTC.

The chain is built from TRBV7-2 and TRBJ2-3; D is possibly TRBD2 (5 bases). Germline V lookup: CDR1 SGHTA, CDR2 FQGNSA. This CDR3 is 13 amino acids long. V was clipped by 8 bases and J by 6 bases, with 15 bases between them. The CDR3 here is CASGTRLRDTQYF. The CDR3 DNA sequence: TGTGCCAGCGGCACTAGACTCCGGGATACGCAGTATTTT.

The chain employs TRBV5-1 and TRBJ1-5; no reliable D call. In germline, CDR1 is SGHRS, CDR2 YFSETQ. The ends were cut back, 2 bases at V and 0 bases at J, with 9 bases in the middle. The CDR3 runs to 15 residues. DNA of the CDR3: TGCGCCAGCAGCTTCAAAGAGGATAGCAATCAGCCCCAGCATTTT. As protein: CASSFKEDSNQPQHF.